Following are 11 T cell receptor beta chains from one sample sequenced in a study of blood T cell repertoires in COVID-19. TCRdb's table, derived via immunoSEQ multiplex PCR, lists solely in-frame clones and lacks some. The table lists tens of thousands of clones, approximately 84% of them singletons. Sequenced: peripheral blood. These receptors were taken from a man older than 75 with COVID-19, enrolled during active disease.

This clone was detected only once. The chain uses TRBV29-1 and TRBJ2-1; no clear D gene. Trimming removed 6 bases from V and 2 bases from J, with 14 bases in between. The CDR3 extends over 14 amino acids. CDR1 and CDR2 from the germline V gene are SQVTM and ANQGSEA. The CDR3 here is CSVNADNPYNEQFF. CDR3 sequence (DNA): TGCAGCGTCAACGCAGACAACCCCTACAATGAGCAGTTCTTC.

The V and J genes are TRBV6-2 or TRBV6-3 and TRBJ1-5; TRBD1 might be the D (6 bases). Trimming pared 4 bases from V and 0 bases from J, leaving 10 bases between. The CDR3 extends over 15 amino acids. The V gene's germline CDR1 is MNHEY and CDR2 SVGEGT. The CDR3 DNA is TGTGCCAGCAGTTCTCACAGGGTTAGCAATCAGCCCCAGCATTTT. Residues: CASSSHRVSNQPQHF.

V and J are TRBV15 and TRBJ2-1; TRBD2 agrees at 10 bases. J gave up 4 bases and V 0 bases, and 9 bases lay outside the gene matches. Germline values: CDR1 LNHNV, CDR2 YYDKDF (reference sequence). This CDR3 region has 18 residues. CDR3 amino acids: CATSRERRASGRYNEQFF. In nucleotides, the CDR3 is TGTGCCACCAGCAGAGAACGGCGGGCTAGCGGGAGATACAATGAGCAGTTCTTC.

The chain combines TRBV19 with TRBJ2-6; 9 bases are shared with TRBD1. The CDR3 is 17 residues long. CDR1 and CDR2 (germline): LNHDA, SQIVND (reference sequence). V lost 1 base to trimming and J lost 4 bases; unmatched junction nucleotides: 5. DNA for the CDR3: TGTGCCAGTAGTATAGCGGGACAGGGAACGGGGGCCAACGTCCTGACTTTC. Amino acids: CASSIAGQGTGANVLTF.

The rearrangement links TRBV30 to TRBJ2-5; 16 bases map to TRBD2. Trimming cost V 5 bases and J 7 bases; bases outside gene matches: 7. Germline values: CDR1 GTSNPN, CDR2 SVGIG (reference sequence). The CDR3 is made up of 15 amino acids. As DNA, the CDR3 is TGTGCCTGGGGGCCGGGACTAGCGGGGGGGCGGACCCAGTACTTC. This gives the protein CAWGPGLAGGRTQYF.

J is TRBJ1-2 and V is TRBV7-2; 8 bases are shared with TRBD1. CDR1 and CDR2 (germline): SGHTA, FQGNSA. This CDR3 comprises 13 residues. With V trimmed by 4 bases and J by 4 bases, 2 bases remained unmatched. The CDR3 bases are TGTGCCAGCAGCTCGGACAGGGTCTATGGCTACACCTTC. Protein product: CASSSDRVYGYTF.

The rearrangement links TRBV18 to TRBJ1-2; D perhaps matches TRBD1 (5 bases). Germline CDR1 and CDR2: KGHSH and LQKENI. Trimming left V 1 base short and J 3 bases short, with 24 bases between. The CDR3 sequence is 19 residues long. CDR3 protein: CASSPRTPDTIGLDYGYTF. CDR3 bases: TGTGCCAGCTCACCACGGACCCCGGACACCATCGGGCTAGACTATGGCTACACCTTC.

This clone came up a few times. The chain combines TRBV7-2 with TRBJ1-4; D might be TRBD1 (5 bases). The CDR3 is made up of 15 amino acids. Germline CDR1 reads SGHTA; CDR2 reads FQGNSA. V lost 5 bases and J 8 bases, leaving 18 bases between the germline ends. In DNA form, the CDR3 reads TGTGCCAGCAGCATACTGGCGGGGACTGAGGAAAAACTGTTTTTT. Protein product: CASSILAGTEEKLFF.

The chain combines TRBV2 with TRBJ1-5, with D unresolved. The germline CDR1 and CDR2 sequences are SNHLY and FYNNEI. CDR3 length equals 13 residues. The ends were cut back, 4 bases at V and 5 bases at J, with 9 bases in the middle. The CDR3, as DNA: TGTGCCAGCAGTGCCGAGGGATATCAGCCCCAGCATTTT. It encodes CASSAEGYQPQHF. Looking up the rest from reference TRBV2 and TRBJ1-5 gives the full variable domain: EPEVTQTPSHQVTQMGQEVILRCVPISNHLYFYWYRQILGQKVEFLVSFYNNEISEKSEIFDDQFSVERPDGSNFTLKIRSTKLEDSAMYFCASSAEGYQPQHFGDGTRLSIL.

The rearrangement links TRBV5-1 to TRBJ2-6, with 10 positions matching TRBD1. CDR1 is SGHRS and CDR2 is YFSETQ in the germline V gene. The length of the CDR3 is 19 residues. Trimming cost V 2 bases and J 1 base; bases outside gene matches: 9. CDR3 residues: CASSFPDRDRGSGANVLTF. CDR3 nucleotide sequence: TGCGCCAGCAGCTTCCCGGACCGGGACAGGGGATCTGGGGCCAACGTCCTGACTTTC.

V usage is TRBV19 and J usage is TRBJ1-6; D unclear. The CDR3 is 16 amino acids. V was shortened by 5 bases and J by 6 bases, with 17 bases between the two germline ends. Per germline, CDR1 LNHDA and CDR2 SQIVND (reference sequence). Here the CDR3 DNA reads TGTGCCAGTAGTGCCGCCGTAGATTGGGCTAATTCACCCCTCCACTTT. It specifies CASSAAVDWANSPLHF.